The clone carrying this T cell receptor (beta chain) has a handful of counts. This CDR3 is also generated by other DNA sequences in the sample. Germline CDR1 is SGHVS and CDR2 is FQNEAQ. V dropped 5 bases and J dropped 0 bases, with 11 bases sitting between them. The CDR3 is 14 residues long. The repertoire was sequenced with immunoSEQ multiplex PCR; TCRdb's copy has only in-frame clones and lacks some. Altogether tens of thousands of clones are present, more than 70% being singletons, with the ten largest covering roughly 25%. The record originates from a study of blood T cell repertoires in COVID-19. About the research overall: Researchers got acute and convalescent COVID-19 samples from the United States, Italy and Spain. PBMCs, B-cell-depleted T cells, or T cells were the source of the cDNA or gDNA that made up the material.

This TCR was sampled from a human donor in a cohort sampled during active COVID-19. The chain recombines TRBV7-8 with TRBJ2-7; D is possibly TRBD1 (7 bases). Sequenced input: peripheral blood. The CDR3 coding sequence is TGTGCCAGCAGCCCGCGGGACAGCTCCTACGAGCAGTACTTC. Amino acids: CASSPRDSSYEQYF.